A single T cell receptor (beta chain) is shown here with its context. Its antigen remains unidentified. Vbeta (60) and Jbeta (13) primers were used in the PCR. The table came from immunoSEQ multiplex PCR; TCRdb's copy has only in-frame clones and leaves some out. The repertoire holds 95,000 to 150,000 clones, with about 85% as singletons. The data were obtained in a study of cytomegalovirus exposure and HLA in healthy donors. Study observations and caveats: CMV serostatus was the sole immune exposure data available. An observed cluster of highly shared sequence variants was recorded as a likely sequencing artifact.

Germline assignment: CDR1 SQVTM and CDR2 ANQGSEA. V lost 7 bases and J lost 6; bases outside the gene matches: 5. This CDR3 spans 12 amino acids. V is TRBV29-1 and J is TRBJ1-2; TRBD1 agrees at 10 bases. This sequence originates from a man aged 50-60 years in good health and CMV-seronegative. Sequencing was done on a sample of PBMCs. CDR3 loop: CSALGQGDGYTF. Here the CDR3 DNA reads TGCAGCGCCCTCGGACAGGGGGATGGCTACACCTTC.